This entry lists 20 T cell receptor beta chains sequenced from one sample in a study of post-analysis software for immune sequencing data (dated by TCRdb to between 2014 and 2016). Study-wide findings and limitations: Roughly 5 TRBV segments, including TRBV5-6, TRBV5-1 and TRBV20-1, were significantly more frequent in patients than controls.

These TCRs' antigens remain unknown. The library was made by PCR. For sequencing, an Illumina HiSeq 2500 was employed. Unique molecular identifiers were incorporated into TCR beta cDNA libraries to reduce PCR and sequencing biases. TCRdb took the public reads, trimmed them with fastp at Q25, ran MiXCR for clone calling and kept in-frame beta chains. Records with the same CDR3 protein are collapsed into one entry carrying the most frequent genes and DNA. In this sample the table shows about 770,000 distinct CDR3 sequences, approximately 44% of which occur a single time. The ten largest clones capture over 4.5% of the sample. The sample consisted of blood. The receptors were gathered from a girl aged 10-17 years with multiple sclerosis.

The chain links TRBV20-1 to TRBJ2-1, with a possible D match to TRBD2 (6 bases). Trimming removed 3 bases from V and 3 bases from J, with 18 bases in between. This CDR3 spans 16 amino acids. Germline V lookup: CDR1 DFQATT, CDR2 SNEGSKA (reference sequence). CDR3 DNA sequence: TGCAGTGCTAGGTCCGGAACCGGGACTGGCTACAATGAGCAGTTCTTC. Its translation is CSARSGTGTGYNEQFF.

CDR3 amino acids: CATSPLSDGGFAKNIQYF. Here the CDR3 DNA reads TGTGCCACAAGTCCCCTTTCTGACGGTGGGTTTGCCAAAAACATTCAGTACTTC. V gene TRBV12-3 or TRBV12-4 combines with J gene TRBJ2-4; D is ambiguous. The V gene lost 10 bases and the J gene lost 1 base, with 26 bases spanning the gap. The CDR3 loop spans 18 amino acids.

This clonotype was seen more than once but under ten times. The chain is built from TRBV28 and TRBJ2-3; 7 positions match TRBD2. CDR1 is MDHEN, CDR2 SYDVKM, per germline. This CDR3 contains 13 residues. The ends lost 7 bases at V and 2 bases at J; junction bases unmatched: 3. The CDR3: CASKTSVTDTQYF. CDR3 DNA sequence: TGTGCCAGCAAAACTAGCGTCACAGATACGCAGTATTTT.

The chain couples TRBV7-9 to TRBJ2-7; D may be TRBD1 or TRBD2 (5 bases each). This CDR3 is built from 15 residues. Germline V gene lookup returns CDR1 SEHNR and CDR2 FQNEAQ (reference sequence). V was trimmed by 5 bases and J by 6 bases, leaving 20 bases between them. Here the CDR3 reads CASSHRGTASGEQYF. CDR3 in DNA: TGTGCCAGCAGCCATAGGGGAACCGCCAGCGGCGAGCAGTACTTC. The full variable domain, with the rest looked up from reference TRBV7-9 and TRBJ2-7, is DTGVSQNPRHKITKRGQNVTFRCDPISEHNRLYWYRQTLGQGPEFLTYFQNEAQLEKSRLLSDRFSAERPKGSFSTLEIQRTEQGDSAMYLCASSHRGTASGEQYFGPGTRLTVT.

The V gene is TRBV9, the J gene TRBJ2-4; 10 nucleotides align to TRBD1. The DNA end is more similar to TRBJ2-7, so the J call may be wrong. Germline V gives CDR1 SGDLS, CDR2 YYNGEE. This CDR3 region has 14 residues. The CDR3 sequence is CASSDRDRGVEQYF. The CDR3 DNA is TGTGCCAGCAGCGACCGGGACAGGGGCGTCGAGCAGTACTTC.

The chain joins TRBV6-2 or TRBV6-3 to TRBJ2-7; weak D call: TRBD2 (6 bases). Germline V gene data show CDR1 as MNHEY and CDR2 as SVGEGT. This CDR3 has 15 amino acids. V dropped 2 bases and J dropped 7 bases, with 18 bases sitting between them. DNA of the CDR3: TGTGCCAGCAGTTACGGGGCGGGAAGCCGCTTAGAGCAGTACTTC. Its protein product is CASSYGAGSRLEQYF.

The CDR3 sequence: CASSLTDATNEKLFF. The CDR3 bases are TGCGCCAGCAGCTTGACGGATGCAACTAATGAAAAACTGTTTTTT. V usage is TRBV5-1 and J usage is TRBJ1-4, with D hard to call. V lost 1 base, J lost 0 bases, and 7 bases lay in between. CDR1 SGHRS and CDR2 YFSETQ come from the germline V gene. The CDR3 totals 15 residues.

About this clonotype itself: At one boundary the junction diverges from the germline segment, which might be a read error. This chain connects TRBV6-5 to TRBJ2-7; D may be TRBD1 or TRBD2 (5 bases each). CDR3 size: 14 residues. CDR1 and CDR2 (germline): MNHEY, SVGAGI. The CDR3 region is CVSRAKVGPVAQYF. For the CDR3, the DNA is TGTGTCAGCAGGGCGAAAGTGGGACCCGTGGCGCAGTACTTC.

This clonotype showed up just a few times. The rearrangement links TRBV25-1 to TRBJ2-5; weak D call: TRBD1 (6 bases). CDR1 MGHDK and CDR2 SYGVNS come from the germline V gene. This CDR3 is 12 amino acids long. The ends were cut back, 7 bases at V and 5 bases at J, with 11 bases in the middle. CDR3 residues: CASKGVGETQYF. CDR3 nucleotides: TGTGCCAGCAAGGGGGTCGGGGAGACCCAGTACTTC.

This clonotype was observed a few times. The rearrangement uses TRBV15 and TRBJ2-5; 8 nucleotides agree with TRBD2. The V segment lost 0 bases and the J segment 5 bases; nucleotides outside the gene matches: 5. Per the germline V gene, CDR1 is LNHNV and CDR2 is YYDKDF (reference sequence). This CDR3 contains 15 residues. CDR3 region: CATSRENPGGETQYF. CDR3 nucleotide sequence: TGTGCCACCAGCAGAGAGAATCCGGGGGGGGAGACCCAGTACTTC.

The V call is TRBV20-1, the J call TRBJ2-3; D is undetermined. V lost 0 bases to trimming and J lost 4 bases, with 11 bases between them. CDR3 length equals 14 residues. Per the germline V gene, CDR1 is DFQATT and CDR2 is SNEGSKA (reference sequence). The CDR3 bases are TGCAGTGCTAGAGAGACTTACGTCGCAGATACGCAGTATTTT. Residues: CSARETYVADTQYF.

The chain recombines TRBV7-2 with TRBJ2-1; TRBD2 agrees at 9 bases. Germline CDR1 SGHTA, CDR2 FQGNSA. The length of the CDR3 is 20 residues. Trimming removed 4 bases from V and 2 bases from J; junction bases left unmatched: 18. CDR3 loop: CASSSQREDPLSGPYNEQFF. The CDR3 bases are TGTGCCAGCAGCTCTCAGCGGGAGGACCCACTCTCAGGCCCCTACAATGAGCAGTTCTTC.

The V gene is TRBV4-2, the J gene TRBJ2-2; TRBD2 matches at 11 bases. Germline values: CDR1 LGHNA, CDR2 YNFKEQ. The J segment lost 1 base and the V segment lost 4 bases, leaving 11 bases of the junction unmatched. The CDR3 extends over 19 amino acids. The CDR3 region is CASSPSTSGVLLNTGELFF. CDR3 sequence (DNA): TGTGCCAGCAGCCCCTCGACTAGCGGGGTATTACTGAACACCGGGGAGCTGTTTTTT.

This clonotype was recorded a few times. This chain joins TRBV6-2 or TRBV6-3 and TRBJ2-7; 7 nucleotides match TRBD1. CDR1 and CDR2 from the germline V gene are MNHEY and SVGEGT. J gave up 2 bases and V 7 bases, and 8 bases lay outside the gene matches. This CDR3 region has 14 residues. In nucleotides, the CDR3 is TGTGCCAGCACCCAGAAGGGACAGACCTACGAGCAGTACTTC. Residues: CASTQKGQTYEQYF.

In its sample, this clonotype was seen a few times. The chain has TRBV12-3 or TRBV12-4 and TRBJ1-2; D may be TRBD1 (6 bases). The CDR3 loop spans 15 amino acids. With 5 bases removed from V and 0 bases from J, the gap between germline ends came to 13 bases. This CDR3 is CASSHPTGSNYGYTF. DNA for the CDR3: TGTGCCAGCAGTCATCCGACAGGATCTAACTATGGCTACACCTTC.

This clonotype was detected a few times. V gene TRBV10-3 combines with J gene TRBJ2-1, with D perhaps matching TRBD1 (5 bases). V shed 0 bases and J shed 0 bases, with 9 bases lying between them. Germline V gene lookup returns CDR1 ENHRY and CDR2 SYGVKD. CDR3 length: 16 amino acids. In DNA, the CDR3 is TGTGCCATCAGTGAGTCCCGGCAGGGCTCCTACAATGAGCAGTTCTTC. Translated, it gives CAISESRQGSYNEQFF.

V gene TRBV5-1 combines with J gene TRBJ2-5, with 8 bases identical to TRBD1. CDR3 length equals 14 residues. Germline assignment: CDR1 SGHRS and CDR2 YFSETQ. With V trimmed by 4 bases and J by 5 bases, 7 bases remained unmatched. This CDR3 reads CASSPHGQGETQYF. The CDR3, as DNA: TGCGCCAGCAGCCCTCACGGACAGGGTGAGACCCAGTACTTC.

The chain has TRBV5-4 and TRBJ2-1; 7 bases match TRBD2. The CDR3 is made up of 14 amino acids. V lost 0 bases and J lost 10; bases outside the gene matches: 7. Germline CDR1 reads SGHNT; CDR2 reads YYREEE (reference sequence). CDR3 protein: CASSLGGGAREQFF. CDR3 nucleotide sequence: TGTGCCAGCAGCTTGGGGGGAGGGGCTCGGGAGCAGTTCTTC.

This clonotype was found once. CDR3 nucleotide sequence: TGTGCCAGCAGTGACCCCTTCCAAGAGACCCAGTACTTC. Protein sequence: CASSDPFQETQYF. The chain uses TRBV2 and TRBJ2-5; D is unclear. CDR1 and CDR2 (germline): SNHLY, FYNNEI. This CDR3 comprises 13 residues. V lost 3 bases, J lost 1 base, and 6 bases lay in between.

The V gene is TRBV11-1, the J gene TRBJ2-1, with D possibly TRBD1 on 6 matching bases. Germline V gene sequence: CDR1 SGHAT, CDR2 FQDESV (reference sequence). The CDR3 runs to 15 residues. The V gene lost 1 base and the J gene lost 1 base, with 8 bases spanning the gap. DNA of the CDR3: TGTGCCAGCAGCTTAGACGGACAGTCCTACAATGAGCAGTTCTTC. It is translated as CASSLDGQSYNEQFF. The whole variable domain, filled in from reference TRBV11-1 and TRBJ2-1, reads EAEVAQSPRYKITEKSQAVAFWCDPISGHATLYWYRQILGQGPELLVQFQDESVVDDSQLPKDRFSAERLKGVDSTLKIQPAELGDSAMYLCASSLDGQSYNEQFFGPGTRLTVL.